This T cell receptor (beta chain) was identified in a study of blood T cells in healthy people across ages. Notes on the study in general: Roughly linear declines in TCR beta diversity per million T cells occurred with age. Both higher diversity and more naive CD4+ cells marked long-lived donors when set against aged donors. Possibly confounding the expanded clonotype changes was the fact that donor CMV status was unknown.

It was with a sample-barcoded 5' primer and a J-beta primer mix that a second PCR of roughly 7 to 12 cycles was run. TCRdb recomputed calls from the 5' RACE reads with MiXCR, one row per CDR3 protein. Of hundreds of thousands of distinct CDR3 sequences listed, approximately 43% are singletons. The germline V and J ends were trimmed by 0 bases and 1 base, with 10 bases remaining between them. The CDR3 contains 15 residues. Germline CDR1 is SGHRS and CDR2 is YFSETQ. Donation came from healthy Caucasian individuals in Russia who were aged about 6 to 95. There are a few counts of this clonotype. Its antigen is currently unknown.

This chain joins TRBV5-1 and TRBJ1-1; the D is unclear. Material: blood. The receptor's source is a woman aged 60-75 years in good health. The CDR3 reads CASSLEVARNTEAFF. CDR3 nucleotides: TGCGCCAGCAGCTTGGAAGTCGCGAGGAACACTGAAGCTTTCTTT.